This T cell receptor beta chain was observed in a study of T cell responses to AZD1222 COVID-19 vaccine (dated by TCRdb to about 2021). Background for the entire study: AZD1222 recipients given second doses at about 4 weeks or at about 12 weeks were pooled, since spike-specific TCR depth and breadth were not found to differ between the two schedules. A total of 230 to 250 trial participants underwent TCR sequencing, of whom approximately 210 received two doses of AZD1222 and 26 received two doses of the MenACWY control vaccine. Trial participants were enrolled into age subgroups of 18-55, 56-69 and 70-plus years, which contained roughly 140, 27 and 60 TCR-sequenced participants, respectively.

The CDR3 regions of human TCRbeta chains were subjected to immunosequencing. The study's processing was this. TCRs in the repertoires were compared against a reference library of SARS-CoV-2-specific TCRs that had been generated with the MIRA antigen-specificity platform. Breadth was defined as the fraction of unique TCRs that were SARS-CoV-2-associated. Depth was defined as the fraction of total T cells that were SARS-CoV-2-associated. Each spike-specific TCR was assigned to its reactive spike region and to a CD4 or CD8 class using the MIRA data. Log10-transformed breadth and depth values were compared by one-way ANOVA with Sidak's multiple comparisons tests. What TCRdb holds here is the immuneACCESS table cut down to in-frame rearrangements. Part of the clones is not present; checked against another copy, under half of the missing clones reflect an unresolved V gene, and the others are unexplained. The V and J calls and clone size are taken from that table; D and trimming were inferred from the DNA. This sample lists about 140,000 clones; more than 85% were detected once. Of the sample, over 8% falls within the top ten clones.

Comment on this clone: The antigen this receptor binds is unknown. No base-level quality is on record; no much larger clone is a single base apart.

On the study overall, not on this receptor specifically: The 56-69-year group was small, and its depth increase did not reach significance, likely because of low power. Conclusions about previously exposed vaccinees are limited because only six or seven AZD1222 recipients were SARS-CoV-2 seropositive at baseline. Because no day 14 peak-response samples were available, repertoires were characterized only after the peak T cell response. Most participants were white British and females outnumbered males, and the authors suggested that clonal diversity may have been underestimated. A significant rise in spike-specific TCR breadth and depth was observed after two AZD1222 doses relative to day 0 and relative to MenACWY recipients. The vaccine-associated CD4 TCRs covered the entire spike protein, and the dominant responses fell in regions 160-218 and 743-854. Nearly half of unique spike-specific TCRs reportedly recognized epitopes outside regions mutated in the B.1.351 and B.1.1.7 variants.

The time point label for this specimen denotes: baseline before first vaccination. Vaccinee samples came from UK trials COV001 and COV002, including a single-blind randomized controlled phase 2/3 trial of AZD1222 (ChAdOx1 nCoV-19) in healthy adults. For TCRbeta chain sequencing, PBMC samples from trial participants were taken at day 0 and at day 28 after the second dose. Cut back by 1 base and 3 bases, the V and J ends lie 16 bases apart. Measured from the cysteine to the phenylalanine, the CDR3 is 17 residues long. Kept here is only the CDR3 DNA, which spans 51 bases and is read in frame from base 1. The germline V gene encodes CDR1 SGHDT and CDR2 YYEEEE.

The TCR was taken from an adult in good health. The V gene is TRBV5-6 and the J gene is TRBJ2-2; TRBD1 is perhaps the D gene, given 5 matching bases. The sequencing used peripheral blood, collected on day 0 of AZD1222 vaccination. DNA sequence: TGTGCCAGCAGCTTGCTCCTGGCAGGGCGCCACACCGGGGAGCTGTTTTTT. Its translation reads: CASSLLLAGRHTGELFF. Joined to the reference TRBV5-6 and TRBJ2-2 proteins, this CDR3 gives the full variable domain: DAGVTQSPTHLIKTRGQQVTLRCSPKSGHDTVSWYQQALGQGPQFIFQYYEEEERQRGNFPDRFSGHQFPNYSSELNVNALLLGDSALYLCASSLLLAGRHTGELFFGEGSRLTVL.